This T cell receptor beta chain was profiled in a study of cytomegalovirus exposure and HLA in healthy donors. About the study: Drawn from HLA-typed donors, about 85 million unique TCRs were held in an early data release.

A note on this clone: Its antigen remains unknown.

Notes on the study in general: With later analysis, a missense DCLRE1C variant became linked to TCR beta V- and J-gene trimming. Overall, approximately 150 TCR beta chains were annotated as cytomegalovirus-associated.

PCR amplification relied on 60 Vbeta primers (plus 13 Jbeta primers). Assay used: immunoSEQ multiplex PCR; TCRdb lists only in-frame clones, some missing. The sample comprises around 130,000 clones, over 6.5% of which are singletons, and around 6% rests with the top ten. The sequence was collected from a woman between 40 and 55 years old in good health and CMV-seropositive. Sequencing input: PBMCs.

CDR3: CASSIGQPRPYEQYF. DNA of the CDR3: TGTGCCAGTAGTATCGGACAACCGCGGCCCTACGAGCAGTACTTC. The chain has TRBV19 and TRBJ2-7, with D possibly matching TRBD1 (5 bases). The CDR3 has 15 residues. Per germline, CDR1 LNHDA and CDR2 SQIVND (reference sequence). The V end was cut by 3 bases, the J end by 2 bases, with 14 bases between.